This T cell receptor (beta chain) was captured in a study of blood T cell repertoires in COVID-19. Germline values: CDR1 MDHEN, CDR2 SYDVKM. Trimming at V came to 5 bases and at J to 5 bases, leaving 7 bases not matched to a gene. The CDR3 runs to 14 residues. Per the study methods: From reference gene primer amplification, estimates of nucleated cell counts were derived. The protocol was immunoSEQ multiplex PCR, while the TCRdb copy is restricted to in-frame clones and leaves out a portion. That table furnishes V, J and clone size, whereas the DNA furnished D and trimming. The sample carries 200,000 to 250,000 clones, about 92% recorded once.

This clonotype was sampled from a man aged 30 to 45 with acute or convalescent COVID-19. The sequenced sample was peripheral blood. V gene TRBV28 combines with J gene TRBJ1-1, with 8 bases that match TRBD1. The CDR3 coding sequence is TGTGCCAGCAGTACCCTGACAGGGGTAACTGAAGCTTTCTTT. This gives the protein CASSTLTGVTEAFF.